This T cell receptor (beta chain) was profiled in a study of blood T cell repertoires in COVID-19. Study overall: Spain, Italy and the United States supplied samples that represented acute and convalescent COVID-19. In each case, the material was cDNA or gDNA derived from T cells, B-cell-depleted T cells, or PBMCs.

The length of the CDR3 is 12 residues. Germline CDR1 SNHLY, CDR2 FYNNEI. Trimming left V 6 bases short and J 2 bases short, with 7 bases between. Seattle enrolled patients during active infection and tracked them longitudinally. Authors' data handling: The authors estimated nucleated cell counts from reference gene primer amplification. TCRdb keeps only in-frame clones here, not all; method: immunoSEQ multiplex PCR. V, J and clone size were drawn from that table, and D and trimming were deduced from the DNA. The sample lists about 280,000 clones; around 88% were seen once. The gene calls are TRBV2 and TRBJ1-1; D is uncertain. The origin of this receptor is a woman between 70 and 85 years old with COVID-19, enrolled during active disease. Specimen: peripheral blood. The CDR3 protein is CASRTRNTEAFF. Here the CDR3 DNA reads TGTGCCAGCAGGACACGTAACACTGAAGCTTTCTTT.